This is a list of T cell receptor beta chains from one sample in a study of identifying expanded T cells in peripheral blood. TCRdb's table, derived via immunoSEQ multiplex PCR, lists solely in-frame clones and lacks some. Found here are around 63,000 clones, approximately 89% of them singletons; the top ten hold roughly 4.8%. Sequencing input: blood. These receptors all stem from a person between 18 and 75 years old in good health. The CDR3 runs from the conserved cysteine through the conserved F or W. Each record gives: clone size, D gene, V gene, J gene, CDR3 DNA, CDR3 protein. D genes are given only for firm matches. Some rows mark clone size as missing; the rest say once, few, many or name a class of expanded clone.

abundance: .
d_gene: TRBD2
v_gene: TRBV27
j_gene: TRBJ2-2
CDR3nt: TGTGCCAGCCAGCGGGAGCTCGACACCGGGGAGCTGTTTTTT
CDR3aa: CASQRELDTGELFF

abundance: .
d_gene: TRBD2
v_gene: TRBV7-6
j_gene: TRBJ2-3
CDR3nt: TGTGCCAGCAGCTCGTACTTAGCGGGGGCGACCACAGATACGCAGTATTTT
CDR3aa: CASSSYLAGATTDTQYF

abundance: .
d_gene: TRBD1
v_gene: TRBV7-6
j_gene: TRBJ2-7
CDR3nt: TGTGCCAGCAGCTTAGGACAGGGCCCGACCTACGAGCAGTACTTC
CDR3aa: CASSLGQGPTYEQYF

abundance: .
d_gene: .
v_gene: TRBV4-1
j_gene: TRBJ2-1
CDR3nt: TGCGCCAGCCGAAGGTGGAACAATGAGCAGTTCTTC
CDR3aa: CASRRWNNEQFF

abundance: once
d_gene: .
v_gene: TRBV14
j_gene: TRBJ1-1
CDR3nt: TGTGCCAGCAGCCCCCGGGGCGGGTCCCCTAGCCTGGAAGCTTTCTTT
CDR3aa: CASSPRGGSPSLEAFF

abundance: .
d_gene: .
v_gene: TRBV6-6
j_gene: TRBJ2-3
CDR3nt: TGTGCCAGCAGTCCGGCAGATACGCAGTATTTT
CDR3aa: CASSPADTQYF

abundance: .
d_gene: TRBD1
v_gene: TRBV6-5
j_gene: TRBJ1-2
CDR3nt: TGTGCCAGCAGTTTCCGGGACAGGGGGCGAGGCTACACCTTC
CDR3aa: CASSFRDRGRGYTF

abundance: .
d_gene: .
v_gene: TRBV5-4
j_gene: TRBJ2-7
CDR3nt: TGTGCCAGCAGCCCCCACATAAACTACGAGCAGTACTTC
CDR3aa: CASSPHINYEQYF

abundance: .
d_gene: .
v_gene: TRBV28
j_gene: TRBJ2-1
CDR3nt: TGTGCCAGCAGTCACGAAGCCTACAATGAGCAGTTCTTC
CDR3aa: CASSHEAYNEQFF

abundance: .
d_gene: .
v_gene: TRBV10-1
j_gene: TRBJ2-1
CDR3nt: TGCGCCAGCAGTGAGAGGATAGACGGCAATGAGCAGTTCTTC
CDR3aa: CASSERIDGNEQFF

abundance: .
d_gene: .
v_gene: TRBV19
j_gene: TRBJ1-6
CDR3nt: TGTGCCAGTAGTATATCCGGGGCAGGTGCAAATTCACCCCTCCACTTT
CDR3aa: CASSISGAGANSPLHF

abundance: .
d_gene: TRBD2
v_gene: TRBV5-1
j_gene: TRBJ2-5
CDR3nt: TGCGCCAGCAGCTCTAGGACTAGCGGGAGTGAGACCCAGTACTTC
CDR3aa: CASSSRTSGSETQYF

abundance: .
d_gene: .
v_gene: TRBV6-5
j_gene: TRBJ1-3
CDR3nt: TGTGCCAGCAGAACAGGCGACTCTGGAAACACCATATATTTT
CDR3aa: CASRTGDSGNTIYF

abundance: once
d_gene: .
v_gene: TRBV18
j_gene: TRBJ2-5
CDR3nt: TGTGCCAGCTCACCTCGCCAGGGGGGGCAAGAGACCCAGTACTTC
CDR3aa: CASSPRQGGQETQYF

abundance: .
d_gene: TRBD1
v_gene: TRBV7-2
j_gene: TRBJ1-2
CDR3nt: TGTGCCAGCAGCTTCGACAGGGACATCTATGGCTACACCTTC
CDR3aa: CASSFDRDIYGYTF

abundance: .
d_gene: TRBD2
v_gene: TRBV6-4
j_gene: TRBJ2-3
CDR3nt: TGTGCCAGCAGTGACTCGAAGGGACTACCAACAGATACGCAGTATTTT
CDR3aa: CASSDSKGLPTDTQYF

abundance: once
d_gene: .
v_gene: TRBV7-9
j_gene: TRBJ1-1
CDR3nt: TGTGCCAGCAGCTTAGACATGAACACTGAAGCTTTCTTT
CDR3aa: CASSLDMNTEAFF

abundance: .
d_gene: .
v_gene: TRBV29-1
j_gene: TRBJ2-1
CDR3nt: TGCAGCGTTGGACGGTACAATGAGCAGTTCTTC
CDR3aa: CSVGRYNEQFF

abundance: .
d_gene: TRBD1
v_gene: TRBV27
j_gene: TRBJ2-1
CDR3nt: TGTGCCAGCAGGGCCGGACAGGGGGCGTACAATGAGCAGTTCTTC
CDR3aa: CASRAGQGAYNEQFF

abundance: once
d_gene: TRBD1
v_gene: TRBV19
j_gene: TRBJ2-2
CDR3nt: TGTGCCAGTAGTCCCGGGACAGCGAACACCGGGGAGCTGTTTTTT
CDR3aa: CASSPGTANTGELFF

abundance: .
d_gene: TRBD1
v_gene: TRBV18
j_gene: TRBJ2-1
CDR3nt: TGTGCCAGCTCACTCAGGGGGCTGAATGAGCAGTTCTTC
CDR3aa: CASSLRGLNEQFF

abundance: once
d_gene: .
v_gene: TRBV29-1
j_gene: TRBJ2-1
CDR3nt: TGCAGCGTTGAGACCCCTTGGGGCGATGAGCAGTTCTTC
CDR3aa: CSVETPWGDEQFF

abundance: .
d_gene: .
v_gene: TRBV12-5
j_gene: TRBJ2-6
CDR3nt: TGTGCTAGTGCTGACTCTGGGGCCAACGTCCTGACTTTC
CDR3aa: CASADSGANVLTF

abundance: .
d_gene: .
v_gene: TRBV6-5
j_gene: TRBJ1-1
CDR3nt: TGTGCCAGCAGTTACAGGGGTGGGAACACTGAAGCTTTCTTT
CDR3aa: CASSYRGGNTEAFF

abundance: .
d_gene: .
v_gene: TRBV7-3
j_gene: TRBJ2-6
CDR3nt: TGTGCCAGCAGCTCGTTTGGACGGGCATTTAGCTCTGGGGCCAACGTCCTGACTTTC
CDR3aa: CASSSFGRAFSSGANVLTF

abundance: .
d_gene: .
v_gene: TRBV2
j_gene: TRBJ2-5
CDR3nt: TGTGCCAGCAGTGAAGCGTGGAGGGAGACCCAGTACTTC
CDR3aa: CASSEAWRETQYF

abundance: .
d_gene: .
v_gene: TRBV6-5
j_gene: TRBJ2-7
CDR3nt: TGTGCCAGCACTGTATGGTACGAGCAGTACTTC
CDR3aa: CASTVWYEQYF

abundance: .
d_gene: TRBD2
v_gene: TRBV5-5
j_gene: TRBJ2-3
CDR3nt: TGTGCCAGCAGACCCGGGACTACTTCCACAGATACGCAGTATTTT
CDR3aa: CASRPGTTSTDTQYF

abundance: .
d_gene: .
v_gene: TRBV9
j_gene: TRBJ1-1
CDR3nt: TGTGCCAGCAGCCCCGGATCGAACACTGAAGCTTTCTTT
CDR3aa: CASSPGSNTEAFF

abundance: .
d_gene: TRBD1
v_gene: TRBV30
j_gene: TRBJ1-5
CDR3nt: TGTGCCTGTACCAGGGGGCGAGGTCAGCCCCAGCATTTT
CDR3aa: CACTRGRGQPQHF

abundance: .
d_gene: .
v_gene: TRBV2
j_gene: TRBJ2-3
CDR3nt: TGTGCCAGCAGTTTCTGGTCTGGCACAGATACGCAGTATTTT
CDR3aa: CASSFWSGTDTQYF

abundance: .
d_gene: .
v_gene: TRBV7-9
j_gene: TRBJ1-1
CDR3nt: TGTGCCAGCAAAGTAGCGAACACTGAAGCTTTCTTT
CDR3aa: CASKVANTEAFF

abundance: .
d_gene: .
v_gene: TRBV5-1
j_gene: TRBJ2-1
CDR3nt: TGCGCCAGCAGCTTGGATGTAGGGGTCCTGAACAATGAGCAGTTCTTC
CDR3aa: CASSLDVGVLNNEQFF

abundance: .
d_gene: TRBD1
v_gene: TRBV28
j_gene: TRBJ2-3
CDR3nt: TGTGCCAGCAGAGGCACAGGGGGCGGAAATACGCAGTATTTT
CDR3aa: CASRGTGGGNTQYF

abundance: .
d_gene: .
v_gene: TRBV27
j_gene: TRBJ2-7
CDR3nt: TGTGCCAGCAGTCCCACCCCCTCACCGGGACCCTACGAGCAGTACTTC
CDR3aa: CASSPTPSPGPYEQYF

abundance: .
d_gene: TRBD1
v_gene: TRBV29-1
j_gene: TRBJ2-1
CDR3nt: TGCAGCGTTGAAGGGACAGGGTTAGGGAACTACAATGAGCAGTTCTTC
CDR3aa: CSVEGTGLGNYNEQFF

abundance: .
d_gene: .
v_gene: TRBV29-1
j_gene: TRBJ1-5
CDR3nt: TGCAGCCCGTGGGGGGGGACTCAGCCCCAGCATTTT
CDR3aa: CSPWGGTQPQHF

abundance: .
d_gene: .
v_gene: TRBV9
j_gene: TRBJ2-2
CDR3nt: TGTGCCAGCAGCGTAGGCACGGTCACCGGGGAGCTGTTTTTT
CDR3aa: CASSVGTVTGELFF

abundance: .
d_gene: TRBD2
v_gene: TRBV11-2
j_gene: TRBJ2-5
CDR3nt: TGTGCCAGCAGCCCCGGGGGAGGGGCGCTGGAGACCCAGTACTTC
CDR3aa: CASSPGGGALETQYF

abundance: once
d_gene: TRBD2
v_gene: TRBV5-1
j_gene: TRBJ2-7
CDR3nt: TGCGCCAGCAGCTTGGGGGCTAGCGGACCGACCTACGAGCAGTACTTC
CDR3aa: CASSLGASGPTYEQYF